These 9 T cell receptor beta chains originate from one sample sequenced in a study of OX40 agonist ivuxolimab in advanced cancers. TCRdb's copy holds only in-frame clones and misses some; the assay was immunoSEQ multiplex PCR. The data hold 20,000 to 30,000 clones, with more than 80% observed a single time. This specimen consisted of CD4+ or CD8+ T cells sorted from blood, obtained in a trial of the OX40 agonist ivuxolimab. The receptors come from an adult with an advanced solid tumor such as melanoma, head and neck, liver or kidney cancer.

The V and J genes are TRBV11-1 and TRBJ2-7, with a tentative D call TRBD1 (6 bases). CDR1 is SGHAT and CDR2 is FQDESV in the germline V gene (reference sequence). Trimming removed 5 bases from V and 1 base from J, with 18 bases in between. This CDR3 has 16 residues. CDR3 residues: CASSQATGMKSYEQYF. CDR3 nucleotide sequence: TGTGCCAGCAGCCAAGCTACAGGGATGAAGTCCTACGAGCAGTACTTC.

The chain links TRBV9 to TRBJ2-7; TRBD2 matches at 8 bases. V trimming: 0 bases; J trimming: 6 bases; junction bases outside the gene matches: 2. The CDR3 has 13 amino acids. The germline gives CDR1 SGDLS, CDR2 YYNGEE. The CDR3 coding sequence is TGTGCCAGCAGCGTAGACCTAGCGGGCGAGCAGTACTTC. Translated, it gives CASSVDLAGEQYF.

CDR3 protein: CASSLVTGYEQYF. CDR3 DNA: TGTGCCAGCAGCTTAGTTACAGGGTACGAGCAGTACTTC. This sequence joins TRBV11-2 and TRBJ2-7; perhaps TRBD1 as D (6 bases). CDR1 SGHAT and CDR2 FQNNGV come from the germline V gene. V lost 1 base and J 4 bases, leaving 8 bases between the germline ends. The CDR3 is 13 residues long.

The genes are TRBV5-6 and TRBJ1-5; TRBD1 matches at 7 bases. Germline values: CDR1 SGHDT, CDR2 YYEEEE. Trimming took 0 bases from V and 0 from J; bases not matched to a gene: 6. This CDR3 spans 17 amino acids. CDR3 in amino acids: CASSLGGGAYSNQPQHF. DNA for the CDR3: TGTGCCAGCAGCTTGGGAGGGGGCGCGTATAGCAATCAGCCCCAGCATTTT.

This rearrangement joins TRBV9 to TRBJ1-1; 9 bases map to TRBD1. CDR1 is SGDLS and CDR2 is YYNGEE in the germline V gene. CDR3 length equals 14 residues. With V trimmed by 3 bases and J by 4 bases, 4 bases remained unmatched. CDR3 protein: CASSANRGPTEAFF. For the CDR3, the DNA is TGTGCCAGCAGCGCAAACAGGGGGCCCACTGAAGCTTTCTTT.

The V call is TRBV12-2, the J call TRBJ1-1; TRBD1, as called in the table, went unchecked against the DNA. TRBV12-2 is a pseudogene locus. This CDR3 is built from 17 residues. The chain's CDR3 is CASRLAPAGQGDTEAFF. The CDR3 region has the DNA TGTGCAAGTCGCTTAGCCCCCGCCGGACAGGGAGACACTGAAGCTTTCTTT.

The rearrangement links TRBV29-1 to TRBJ1-2; D may be TRBD1 (5 bases). The CDR3 totals 14 residues. Looked up from germline, CDR1 is SQVTM and CDR2 is ANQGSEA. The V end was cut by 3 bases, the J end by 2 bases, with 13 bases between. For the CDR3, the DNA is TGCAGCGTTGAGGGGGGGAGGTTAAACTATGGCTACACCTTC. This translates into CSVEGGRLNYGYTF. Based on the CDR3 plus reference TRBV29-1 and TRBJ1-2, the full variable domain is SAVISQKPSRDICQRGTSLTIQCQVDSQVTMMFWYRQQPGQSLTLIATANQGSEATYESGFVIDKFPISRPNLTFSTLTVSNMSPEDSSIYLCSVEGGRLNYGYTFGSGTRLTVV.

This clone was recorded a few times. This chain joins TRBV5-1 and TRBJ1-2; maybe TRBD1 (6 bases). There are 12 residues in the CDR3. The germline gives CDR1 SGHRS, CDR2 YFSETQ. V lost 9 bases to trimming and J lost 4 bases, with 13 bases between them. CDR3 bases: TGCGCCACCTACGAGGACAGCTATGGCTACACCTTC. This gives the protein CATYEDSYGYTF.

This clone was counted a few times. The chain couples TRBV15 to TRBJ2-5; a possible D gene is TRBD1 (5 bases). The V and J ends lost 6 bases and 5 bases respectively, with 16 bases between them. Germline assignment: CDR1 LNHNV and CDR2 YYDKDF (reference sequence). This CDR3 has 14 residues. The CDR3 DNA is TGTGCCACCAGAAGGACATCAGTGTTGGAGACCCAGTACTTC. It codes for CATRRTSVLETQYF.